These 18 T cell receptor beta chains were all obtained from the same sample, sequenced in a study of CD4 and CD8 cells across lung adenocarcinoma regions (dated by TCRdb to the late 2010s). Libraries were prepared through PCR. Sequencing took place on a HiSeq X Ten. The public sequencing data were trimmed at Q25 with fastp and processed into clonotypes with MiXCR by TCRdb, which kept only in-frame beta chains. CDR3 protein sequences are deduplicated, and each keeps its most common genes and DNA. A total of just over 20,000 distinct CDR3 sequences appear in this sample, about half of them only once. The ten top clones hold 24% of the sample. The sample was CD8+ T cells from the center of a lung tumor. The cell subset or site label for this specimen denotes: tumor center region. The receptors stem from a female donor with lung adenocarcinoma. The CD4 and CD8 labels of this study may be unreliable.

This clonotype was seen at least ten times. The rearrangement uses TRBV6-1 and TRBJ2-2; maybe TRBD1 (5 bases). The CDR3 is made up of 12 amino acids. V lost 6 bases and J 7 bases, leaving 9 bases between the germline ends. The germline CDR1 and CDR2 sequences are MNHNS and SASEGT. CDR3 loop: CASSWTLGELFF. DNA of the CDR3: TGTGCCAGCAGCTGGACACTCGGGGAGCTGTTTTTT.

The rearrangement links TRBV6-1 to TRBJ2-1; 12 bases are shared with TRBD2. Gene TRBJ2-7 matches the end of the DNA better, so the J call may be wrong. This CDR3 has 13 residues. Germline V CDR1 and CDR2: MNHNS, SASEGT. CDR3 nucleotide sequence: TGTGCCAGCCGACTAGCGGGAGTGAATGAGCAGTACTTC. This translates into CASRLAGVNEQYF.

The sample holds many counts of this clonotype. J is TRBJ1-1 and V is TRBV6-1; 9 bases map to TRBD1. This CDR3 region has 17 residues. The J segment lost 1 base and the V segment lost 6 bases, leaving 12 bases of the junction unmatched. Germline values: CDR1 MNHNS, CDR2 SASEGT. CDR3 sequence (DNA): TGTGCCAGCAGCGCCACAGGGGGCGCCCGGCCGAACACTGAAGCTTTCTTT. It yields the protein CASSATGGARPNTEAFF.

This clonotype ranks as medium-sized. The chain recombines TRBV6-1 with TRBJ2-3; D is unclear. This CDR3 has 15 residues. CDR1 is MNHNS, CDR2 SASEGT, per germline. The germline V and J ends were trimmed by 7 bases and 3 bases, with 17 bases remaining between them. CDR3 sequence: CASTPPGMTTDTQYF. As DNA, the CDR3 is TGTGCCAGCACCCCTCCGGGTATGACAACAGATACGCAGTATTTT.

This sequence joins TRBV27 and TRBJ1-2; D possibly corresponds to TRBD1 (6 bases). The germline V and J ends were trimmed by 6 bases and 7 bases, with 15 bases remaining between them. CDR1 and CDR2 from the germline V gene are MNHEY and SMNVEV (reference sequence). The CDR3 is 13 residues long. CDR3 loop: CASREGRGSGYTF. The CDR3 region has the DNA TGTGCCAGCAGAGAAGGGAGGGGGTCTGGCTACACCTTC.

V and J are TRBV12-3 or TRBV12-4 and TRBJ2-1; D not certain. The DNA end is more similar to TRBJ2-7, so the J call may be wrong. There are 13 residues in the CDR3. CDR3 loop: CASSDGISYEQYF. CDR3 DNA: TGTGCCAGCAGCGACGGAATCTCCTACGAGCAGTACTTC.

With respect to this clonotype: At one end, the junction sequence differs from germline, possibly due to a read error. V gene TRBV7-3 combines with J gene TRBJ2-3; D remains unclear. The CDR3 has 14 amino acids. Germline V CDR1 and CDR2: SGHTA, FQGTGA. The CDR3 here is CARRHSPDQETQYF. The CDR3, as DNA: TGTGCGAGGCGCCATAGCCCCGATCAAGAGACGCAGTACTTT.

As concerns this clonotype: One junction end does not reproduce the germline sequence, and a read error may be involved. The rearrangement joins TRBV7-6 to TRBJ2-3; D is unclear. The CDR3 spans 15 residues. The germline V gene encodes CDR1 SGHVS and CDR2 FNYEAQ. For the CDR3, the DNA is TGTGCCAGCGGCTTAGGTATCCTCCGCACAGATACGCAGTATTTT. Residues: CASGLGILRTDTQYF.

The V gene is TRBV7-2, the J gene TRBJ2-4; TRBD2 aligns across 9 bases. Germline-derived CDR1 and CDR2 are SGHTA and FQGNSA. The CDR3 length is 22 residues. With V trimmed by 1 base and J by 13 bases, 32 bases remained unmatched. CDR3 sequence: CASSLVGAASGTGLWAKNTQYF. CDR3 DNA: TGTGCCAGCAGCTTAGTGGGTGCGGCTAGCGGGACGGGGCTGTGGGCCAAAAACACGCAGTACTTC.

This clonotype turned up a few times. V and J are TRBV6-5 and TRBJ2-4, with D tentatively TRBD1 (6 bases). Germline loops: CDR1 MNHEY, CDR2 SVGAGI. Trimming removed 1 base from V and 4 bases from J, with 11 bases in between. This CDR3 has 15 residues. The CDR3 nucleotides are TGTGCCAGCAGTTACTTATCCGGGACAAAAAACATTCAGTACTTC. This gives the protein CASSYLSGTKNIQYF.

This chain links TRBV12-3 or TRBV12-4 with TRBJ2-3; a possible D gene is TRBD1 (5 bases). The germline V and J ends were trimmed by 3 bases and 1 base, with 20 bases remaining between them. This CDR3 spans 18 amino acids. CDR3 sequence: CASSFGLRPGYGTDTQYF. The DNA for the CDR3 is TGTGCCAGCAGTTTTGGTCTGCGGCCAGGGTATGGCACAGATACGCAGTATTTT.

This clonotype was seen repeatedly, ten times or more. In DNA form, the CDR3 reads TGTGCCAGCAGTGACCTAGCGGGAGCCCTACCTAATGAGCAGTTCTTC. This codes for CASSDLAGALPNEQFF. The rearrangement joins TRBV6-1 to TRBJ2-1; 10 bases are a match to TRBD2. Per germline, CDR1 MNHNS and CDR2 SASEGT. The ends lost 3 bases at V and 7 bases at J; junction bases unmatched: 9. The CDR3 runs 16 residues.

The V call is TRBV7-6, the J call TRBJ1-1; D remains unclear. The CDR3 is 13 amino acids. V lost 8 bases and J 1 base, leaving 11 bases between the germline ends. Germline lookup yields CDR1 SGHVS and CDR2 FNYEAQ. The CDR3 nucleotides read TGTGCCAGCTCTCTAGACCAGAACACTGAAGCTTTCTTT. It codes for CASSLDQNTEAFF.

The chain carries TRBV6-1 and TRBJ2-5, with 7 bases aligning to TRBD2. Per the germline V gene, CDR1 is MNHNS and CDR2 is SASEGT. This CDR3 is 13 amino acids long. V dropped 3 bases and J dropped 4; count of bases not matched to a gene: 2. CDR3 protein: CASSEGGGETQYF. The CDR3, as DNA: TGTGCCAGCAGTGAGGGGGGGGGAGAGACCCAGTACTTC.

V and J are TRBV14 and TRBJ2-7; D unclear. CDR1 and CDR2 from the germline V gene are SGHDN and FVKESK. The V end lost 1 base, the J end lost 7 bases, and 11 bases lay between the germline ends. This CDR3 is 13 amino acids long. CDR3 sequence reads: CASSQGVWAEQYV. CDR3 coding DNA: TGTGCCAGCAGCCAAGGGGTCTGGGCGGAGCAGTACGTC.

The chain links TRBV27 to TRBJ2-3; weak D call: TRBD2 (6 bases). CDR1 MNHEY and CDR2 SMNVEV come from the germline V gene (reference sequence). Trimming left V 5 bases short and J 12 bases short, with 30 bases between. The CDR3 has 17 amino acids. In DNA form, the CDR3 reads TGTGCCAGCAGTCCAGACGCGGGGCGGTATGGCACAAACACTCAGTATTTT. It yields the protein CASSPDAGRYGTNTQYF.

The V and J genes are TRBV6-1 and TRBJ2-2; D is ambiguous. The CDR3 extends over 14 amino acids. Germline V CDR1 and CDR2: MNHNS, SASEGT. Trimming took 6 bases from V and 5 from J, leaving 13 bases between them. The CDR3 sequence is CASRRTLGTGELFF. In DNA, the CDR3 is TGTGCCAGCAGAAGGACCCTGGGGACCGGGGAGCTGTTTTTT.

V gene TRBV27 combines with J gene TRBJ2-1, with TRBD1 identical over 7 bases. The J call may be wrong; the DNA end is better matched by TRBJ2-5. CDR3 size: 16 residues. Per the germline V gene, CDR1 is MNHEY and CDR2 is SMNVEV (reference sequence). The DNA for the CDR3 is TGTGCCAGCAAAAAAACGTCCGGGACAGCTGGAGAGACCCAGTACTTC. Its translation is CASKKTSGTAGETQYF.